This T cell receptor beta chain derives from a study of human T cells and chemical hapten exposure (dated by TCRdb to the early 2020s). Study-wide context: For sensitization, 2% DPC in acetone was applied to a roughly 2 cm by roughly 2 cm area of upper inner arm skin. The mostly female patient cohort included alopecia areata with under or over 50% scalp involvement, alopecia totalis and alopecia universalis. Patch testing was performed on the upper back with Finn chambers containing 0.01% DPC, and the patch tests were scored after 6 days according to International Contact Dermatitis Research Group standards. In alopecia patients, the study followed how the peripheral blood TCR repertoire changed in vivo over primary and secondary sensitization to diphenylcyclopropenone (DPC), a hapten. Patients additionally received weekly therapeutic DPC doses to the scalp throughout the roughly 26-week study period. Approximately 30 alopecia patients provided blood for TCR sequencing at one to four time points (pre-sensitization, 2, 6 and 24 weeks). Blood samples were taken from patients before sensitization (week 0) and at 2, 6 and about 24 weeks after DPC sensitization. Libraries were pooled for sequencing, and per-sample TCR yields varied mainly because of small differences in library volumes within the pool. Overall study results and their limits: After repeated subsampling, changes were observed in the strength of the expansion versus patch-test correlation and in the threshold at which the correlation became significant. No change with DPC sensitization was found in the number of TCRs above 1 in 1000 frequency, and no evidence of global repertoire structure alterations was found. A positive correlation was found between the number of PT1 expanded TCRs and patch test score, with significance reached at thresholds 8, 16 and 32 but not 4. All patients had alopecia, a presumed autoimmune disease, so their immune response might differ from that of healthy individuals. Compared with pre-sensitization or healthy control sets, expanded TCRs formed significantly more large CDR3 similarity clusters, which is consistent with antigen-driven responses.

The CDR3 measures 13 amino acids from cysteine to phenylalanine. The read is trimmed to its CDR3 DNA, 39 bases read in frame from base 1. Trimming at the junction amounts to 3 bases on V and 2 bases on J, and the germline ends lie 9 bases apart. From the germline V gene (reference sequence), CDR1 is DFQATT and CDR2 is SNEGSKA. This clonotype was picked up a small number of times. It lacks a known antigen. The input lacks base qualities; no much larger clone sits a single base away. Read against the paper, the sample's time point label means: patch test 3, about 24 weeks after DPC sensitization. Interpreted using the paper, the treatment or condition label stands for: therapeutic diphenylcyclopropenone sensitization with weekly scalp DPC. Blood at each patch-test visit was drawn before the patch test was applied. Patients were eligible if aged 18 to 70, diagnosed with alopecia and judged suitable for DPC therapy, and pregnant patients were excluded. Total RNA was isolated from unfractionated whole blood collected in Tempus Blood RNA tubes.

Library construction relied on RACE. Sequenced on a NextSeq 500. Library preparation attached unique molecular identifiers to individual cDNA molecules for quantitative, reproducible TCR counting. For every blood RNA sample, sequencing covered both the TCR alpha and TCR beta chains. In the authors' own workflow: Samples had a median of 95,638 TCRs, with a range from roughly 20,000 to 690,600. V, J and CDR3 annotation of the TCR reads was carried out using the Decombinator software suite. For PS versus PT1 abundance plots, all samples were subsampled to the same number of TCRs (28,000). Expanded TCRs were defined as absent before sensitization and observed at least eight times at the 2-week time point. The public reads were reprocessed in TCRdb via fastp at Q25 and MiXCR, keeping in-frame beta chains. All rows with the same CDR3 protein become a single entry with the most common DNA and genes. Here the V and J calls rest on TCRdb's processing, not on the authors' analysis. The sample table shows some 91,000 distinct CDR3 sequences, and 27% are seen once. The ten largest make up 10% of the sample.

Sequencing used whole blood, obtained in connection with sensitization to the hapten diphenylcyclopropenone (DPC). The receptor was isolated from a middle-aged man with alopecia areata. Some clones in this sample may be carry-over from other donors' samples. The V gene is TRBV20-1 and the J gene is TRBJ2-3; the D gene assignment is ambiguous. The bases read TGCAGTGCTAGCCCTAGTAACACAGATACGCAGTATTTT. Its protein product is CSASPSNTDTQYF.